This T cell receptor (beta chain) comes out of a study of graft-versus-host responses after intestinal transplantation. Whole-study context: Recipients had transplants, and these were multivisceral, liver-intestinal, or isolated intestinal.

Measured with immunoSEQ multiplex PCR; TCRdb has only the in-frame clones, and not every one. The data hold 78,000 or so clones, with roughly 84% observed a single time. V gave up 5 bases and J gave up 5 bases; unmatched junction bases: 6. The CDR3 covers 14 residues. The germline CDR1 and CDR2 sequences are MNHEY and SMNVEV (reference sequence). Findings of the study overall: Across patients carrying graft-donor T cell macrochimerism, allografts held high graft-versus-host to host-versus-graft clonal ratios. Recipient bone marrow held GvH clones, some seen earlier in ileum or blood.

With regard to this clone: What it recognizes is unknown.

The chain carries TRBV27 and TRBJ1-1; 9 bases are a match to TRBD1. This specimen was unstimulated CD8+ T cells sorted from spleen or lymph node cells, taken before transplant. The source is a human donor who was the organ donor for an intestinal transplant. The CDR3 reads CASSPLGTGTEAFF. CDR3 nucleotide sequence: TGTGCCAGCAGTCCTCTCGGGACAGGGACTGAAGCTTTCTTT.